The clone carrying this T cell receptor (beta chain) has just one count. The table came from immunoSEQ multiplex PCR; TCRdb's copy has only in-frame clones and leaves some out. The table shows about 110,000 clones, with about 75% occurring only once. The ends were cut back, 5 bases at V and 2 bases at J, with 16 bases in the middle. The CDR3 runs 16 residues. Germline V gives CDR1 SGHAT, CDR2 FQNNGV. The record originates from a study of blood T cell repertoires in COVID-19. The clonotype comes from a woman older than 75 with active or convalescent COVID-19. This chain uses TRBV11-2 with TRBJ1-3; possible D gene TRBD1, 5 bases. Sequencing was performed on peripheral blood. The CDR3 sequence: CASSPRRRGAGNTIYF. The CDR3 nucleotides are TGTGCCAGCAGCCCTAGGAGGCGGGGGGCTGGAAACACCATATATTTT.